The source of this T cell receptor (beta chain) is a study of T-cell memory formation after mild COVID-19. TCRdb reprocessed the 5' RACE reads with MiXCR, giving one entry per CDR3 protein. This repertoire shows about 600,000 distinct CDR3 sequences, about a fifth found once; its top ten account for about 8.2%. CDR1 and CDR2 from the germline V gene are SGHVS and FNYEAQ. The V segment lost 5 bases and the J segment 1 base; nucleotides outside the gene matches: 6. The CDR3 extends over 17 amino acids. The receptor comes from an adult woman who had mild COVID-19 (a few samples of this study predate the infection). Cell type and time point are not known. V usage is TRBV7-6 and J usage is TRBJ2-6, with 9 bases lining up with TRBD1. Material: PBMCs or a T cell subset sorted from them (not recorded which). CDR3 nucleotide sequence: TGTGCCAGCAGCCAAGCAGGACAGGGGTCTGGGGCCAACGTCCTGACTTTC. It codes for CASSQAGQGSGANVLTF. The full variable domain, completed using reference TRBV7-6 and TRBJ2-6, is GAGVSQSPRYKVTKRGQDVALRCDPISGHVSLYWYRQALGQGPEFLTYFNYEAQQDKSGLPNDRFSAERPEGSISTLTIQRTEQRDSAMYRCASSQAGQGSGANVLTFGAGSRLTVL.